The sequence of this T cell receptor (beta chain) was determined in a study of shared clonotypes between healthy human individuals (TCRdb year 2020). The study in broad terms: The cohort included three men and a couple of women between 18 and 49 years of age. For each donor, CD4 naive and CD4 memory were each given three plates, CD8 naive was given two plates, and CD8 memory was given one plate. The study deeply sequenced blood TCR repertoires of about 5 healthy adults to estimate repertoire size and the extent of clonotype sharing between individuals. To increase sequencing depth and limit assay-specific biases, TCR repertoire library preparation and sequencing were carried out by different laboratories using diverse techniques. Each donor's leukapheresis produced roughly between roughly 0.85 and 10 billion PBMCs.

From cysteine to phenylalanine, the CDR3 is 12 amino acids long. Only the CDR3 DNA is retained, 36 bases long and in frame from the first base. Looking up the germline V gene yields CDR1 SNHLY and CDR2 FYNNEI. After removal of 8 bases from V and 9 bases from J, the junction retains 7 bases not matched to a gene. Using the deep immunoSEQ assay, TCR CDR3 regions were amplified from genomic DNA by multiplex PCR. Extracted genomic DNA from each cell subset was distributed evenly across all wells of several immunoSEQ 96-well plates, and each plate was treated as a replicate. For sorted subsets, each replicate PCR was loaded with 150 to 250 ng genomic DNA, equivalent to roughly 30,000 T cell genomes. Purified libraries were quantified with a Qubit 3.0 fluorometer, sized on a Bioanalyzer 2100, and re-quantified with the KAPA Library Quantification kit. Every immunoSEQ 96-well plate was sequenced on a dedicated single-read 150-cycle Illumina NextSeq 550 flow cell. On the study's bioinformatics: Because only junctional sequences without quality scores were contained in the immunoSEQ output, filtering matching that applied to full-length reads could not be performed. Sequences were annotated with PyIR, a Python wrapper for IgBLAST v1.9, and V/J genes and CDR3 were assigned using IMGT germline references. Reads were removed for weak V/J assignments (E-value above 1e-6), missing CDR3, stop codons, out-of-frame junctions, or ambiguous translated residues. A V3J clonotype was defined by an identical inferred V gene, J gene, and CDR3 amino acid sequence. Percentage overlap between repertoires was calculated by dividing the number of shared unique clonotypes by the size of the smaller repertoire. Richness of each repertoire was evaluated using RTK rarefaction, the Chao1 estimator, and Recon v2.1 estimates of unobserved clonotypes. Generation probabilities for all TCRbeta clonotypes obtained by the gDNA method from a handful of donors were computed using OLGA. This is the immuneACCESS table as TCRdb keeps it, with only in-frame sequences that have V and J called. A part of the clones is gone; compared with another copy, unresolved V genes explain less than half, and the rest is unexplained. Clonal size and the V and J genes are those of that table, whereas D and trimming came from the DNA. Within this sample are approximately 2,000,000 clones, with just under 95% of them counted one time only. 0.37% of the sample goes to the ten largest clones.

Concerning this clone: The specificity of this receptor is unknown. Base quality data are lacking; no much larger clone is found one base away.

The donors were healthy, HIV-negative adults with no recently reported acute infections or vaccinations. Every donor was a Caucasian adult living in Nashville, Tennessee, USA. CD4+ T cells were enriched by magnetic negative selection, after which naive cells were positively selected on CD45RA and the negative fraction was taken as the memory subset. Blood was obtained by leukapheresis, after which PBMCs were separated by Ficoll-Histopaque density gradient centrifugation and cryopreserved in liquid nitrogen vapor phase. Purity and quantity of every magnetically sorted T cell population were checked by analytical flow cytometry. Genomic DNA was isolated from every sorted fraction and measured by UV absorbance on a Nanodrop 2000c. Study-level results and caveats: Estimated clonotype richness was generally larger for naive than for memory subsets. Pairwise subsampling indicated that sequencing depth was expected to affect the degree of clonotype sharing among donors. Incomplete sequencing was indicated by rarefaction of sorted-subset datasets, despite the large sequencing depth. Only blood was sampled, and tissue TCR repertoires likely differ from those in blood. Sharing across a handful of donors was observed for roughly 5.4% of naive CD4, about 3.2% of naive CD8, around 2.5% of memory CD4, and roughly 0.4% of memory CD8 clonotypes. Higher generation probabilities were observed for clonotypes shared by all four sorted-subset donors than for non-shared clonotypes. The small number of donors limited the genetic and exposure-history diversity represented.

The source of this sequence is a young man in good health. Some clones in this sample may be carry-over from other donors' samples. Sequencing was performed on naive CD4+ T cells from PBMCs. This specimen's cell subset or site label, per the study, means: CD45RA+ positively selected. Recombination linked TRBV2 to TRBJ2-3; a stretch of 8 junction bases matches TRBD1. Here is the DNA: TGTGCCAGCGATGGACAGGGAGAAACGCAGTATTTT. Translation gives CASDGQGETQYF.